This T cell receptor (beta chain) was captured by sequencing in a study of blood T cell repertoires in COVID-19. Study in general: From the United States, Italy and Spain came samples of acute and convalescent COVID-19. Sources were T cells, B-cell-depleted T cells, or PBMCs; the material itself was cDNA or gDNA.

CDR1 MGHDK and CDR2 SYGVNS come from the germline V gene. V gave up 3 bases and J gave up 6 bases; unmatched junction bases: 5. The CDR3 is 14 amino acids. In the authors' workflow: Scientists estimated how many nucleated cells there were by amplifying reference gene primers. Sequencing was performed with immunoSEQ multiplex PCR; in TCRdb, only in-frame clones are kept and a portion is missing. V, J and clone size derive from that table, while D and trimming were established from the DNA sequence. The table records around 390,000 clones, 85% to 90% of them present only once. The source is a woman in her fifties or sixties who had recovered from COVID-19. The J gene is TRBJ2-7, the V gene TRBV25-1, with 10 bases fitting TRBD1. Sequenced: PBMCs or T cells enriched from blood (not recorded which). CDR3 sequence (DNA): TGTGCCAGCAGTGACCCGACAGGGGGCCTCGAGCAGTACTTC. This codes for CASSDPTGGLEQYF.